This TCR beta chain was captured in a study of response to subunit inactivated influenza vaccine. TCRdb reprocessed the RT-PCR reads with MiXCR, giving one entry per CDR3 protein. In the table there are more than 550,000 distinct CDR3 sequences, about 11% of which are singletons. This clonotype was seen repeatedly, ten times or more. This TCR came from a man aged 45 to 65 who received an inactivated influenza vaccine. The sample in question was PBMCs from blood, obtained on the day of vaccination.

The CDR3 nucleotides read TGTGCCAGCAGTTTCTTTGATCTCAGCTCCTACAATGAGCAGTTCTTC. Translated: CASSFFDLSSYNEQFF. V and J are TRBV12-3 or TRBV12-4 and TRBJ2-1; D remains ambiguous. Trimming shortened V by 3 bases and J by 0 bases, and 12 bases separated the two germline ends. The CDR3 has 16 residues.